These T cell receptor beta chains were read from a single sample in a study of T cell repertoires in cytomegalovirus infection. TCRdb itself ran the reads through MiXCR, one entry per CDR3 protein. This sample has 640,000 or so distinct CDR3 sequences, with roughly 36% found just once. Which antigens these TCRs recognize remains unknown. The sequences come from cultured PBMCs, collected from culture after CMV antigen stimulation. All receptors come from a human donor in good health (CMV status not recorded). Some clones in this sample may be carry-over from other donors' samples. The CDR3 runs from the conserved cysteine through the conserved F or W. The D gene is left open where the match is weak. Some rows have no size entry. The others give once, few or many, or a class for an expanded clone.

v_gene	d_gene	j_gene	abundance	CDR3aa	CDR3nt
TRBV7-9	-	TRBJ2-5	-	CASSLPLDRFTQETQYF	TGTGCCAGCAGCCTGCCATTAGACAGGTTTACACAAGAGACCCAGTACTTC
TRBV7-9	-	TRBJ2-7	-	CASSPMSWVGSYEQYF	TGTGCCAGCAGCCCCATGAGCTGGGTCGGTTCCTACGAGCAGTACTTC
TRBV5-4	TRBD1	TRBJ2-5	-	CASSDRDLRETQYF	TGTGCCAGCAGTGACAGGGACCTACGAGAGACCCAGTACTTC
TRBV11-2	-	TRBJ2-7	-	CASSLGVAPYEQYF	TGTGCCAGCAGCTTAGGGGTAGCGCCATACGAGCAGTACTTC
TRBV7-9	-	TRBJ1-6	-	CASSLAAGNSPLHF	TGTGCCAGCAGCTTAGCGGCAGGCAATTCACCCCTCCACTTT
TRBV19	-	TRBJ1-5	-	CASSKTAWTGQRPQHF	TGTGCCAGTTCCAAAACGGCTTGGACGGGTCAGCGGCCCCAGCATTTT
TRBV7-1	-	TRBJ2-2	-	CSSSHTWANTGELFF	TGTTCCAGCAGCCACACCTGGGCGAACACCGGGGAGCTGTTTTTT
TRBV7-8	-	TRBJ2-7	few	CASSPTGWLPSYEQYF	TGTGCCAGCAGCCCAACGGGATGGCTTCCCTCCTACGAGCAGTACTTC
TRBV7-9	-	TRBJ1-3	-	CASSDRAPPGLISGNTIYF	TGTGCCAGCAGCGACCGAGCCCCACCGGGACTGATCTCTGGAAACACCATATATTTT
TRBV7-8	-	TRBJ2-2	few	CASSPQGVTNTGELFF	TGTGCCAGCAGCCCACAGGGCGTCACGAACACCGGGGAGCTGTTTTTT
TRBV5-6	-	TRBJ1-1	-	CASSFGRQAFF	TGTGCCAGCAGCTTCGGACGGCAAGCTTTCTTT
TRBV12-3/TRBV12-4	-	TRBJ1-1	-	CASSPPTGSGAFF	TGTGCCAGCAGTCCCCCCACAGGGAGCGGGGCTTTCTTT
TRBV2	TRBD1	TRBJ1-4	-	CASSETWTGKYEKLFF	TGTGCCAGCAGTGAAACCTGGACAGGGAAGTATGAAAAACTGTTTTTT
TRBV7-9	TRBD2	TRBJ2-7	few	CASSLISGTSYEQYF	TGTGCCAGCAGCTTAATTAGCGGGACGTCCTACGAGCAGTACTTC
TRBV7-2	TRBD2	TRBJ2-5	many	CASSLRQPGLGHQETQYF	TGTGCCAGCAGCCTTCGGCAGCCGGGACTAGGACACCAAGAGACCCAGTACTTC
TRBV15	-	TRBJ2-7	-	CATSPEASYEQYF	TGTGCCACCAGCCCCGAAGCCTCCTACGAGCAGTACTTC
TRBV7-9	TRBD2	TRBJ2-7	many	CASSQGLAGSYEQYF	TGTGCCAGCAGCCAAGGACTAGCGGGGTCCTACGAGCAGTACTTC
TRBV12-3/TRBV12-4	TRBD2	TRBJ2-3	-	CASTHTGGAGGGTDTQYF	TGTGCCAGCACTCACACTGGAGGGGCGGGAGGTGGCACAGATACGCAGTATTTT
TRBV7-2	-	TRBJ2-7	many	CASSVSGALDEQYF	TGTGCCAGCAGCGTCTCCGGGGCGTTAGACGAGCAGTACTTC
TRBV12-3/TRBV12-4	-	TRBJ1-1	-	CASSPGRYAFF	TGTGCCAGCAGTCCCGGAAGGTACGCTTTCTTT
TRBV27	TRBD1	TRBJ2-7	-	CASSLTGRSSYEQYF	TGTGCCAGCAGTTTGACAGGGCGGAGCTCCTACGAGCAGTACTTC
TRBV5-1	TRBD1	TRBJ2-7	-	CASSLDGTALGQYF	TGCGCCAGCAGCTTGGATGGGACAGCCTTAGGGCAGTACTTC
TRBV5-1	-	TRBJ1-1	-	CASSLIGGATEAFF	TGCGCCAGCAGCTTGATCGGCGGTGCCACTGAAGCTTTCTTT
TRBV12-3/TRBV12-4	-	TRBJ2-7	-	CASSPPVGGRGYEQYF	TGTGCCAGCAGTCCCCCGGTGGGGGGAAGGGGGTACGAGCAGTACTTC
TRBV3-1	TRBD1	TRBJ2-7	-	CASRRNTGTGAYEQYF	TGTGCCAGCAGGCGAAATACCGGGACAGGGGCCTACGAGCAGTACTTC
TRBV20-1	TRBD1	TRBJ2-7	-	CSAGRDRVSYEQYF	TGCAGTGCTGGACGGGACAGGGTATCCTACGAGCAGTACTTC
TRBV5-1	TRBD1	TRBJ1-1	few	CASSWGTEMNTEAFF	TGCGCCAGCAGCTGGGGGACAGAAATGAACACTGAAGCTTTCTTT